The TCR beta chain under discussion was sequenced for a study of blood T cell repertoires in COVID-19. Study-level background: Acute and convalescent COVID-19 samples came from the United States, Italy and Spain.

The study recruited people aged 18 to 89 years across 24 US areas. Cohort assignment relied on participant-reported clinical history. The V gene lost 5 bases and the J gene lost 2 bases, with 10 bases spanning the gap. The length of the CDR3 is 15 residues. Germline values: CDR1 SGHVS, CDR2 FNYEAQ. Generated by immunoSEQ multiplex PCR, the TCRdb table keeps only in-frame clones and is missing some. The repertoire includes 270,000 or so clones, 85% to 90% of them detected once, and 4.1% sits in the top ten. The chain has TRBV7-6 and TRBJ2-6, with D perhaps matching TRBD1 (5 bases). The sample consisted of PBMCs or T cells enriched from blood (not recorded which). The sequence was collected from a woman aged 25 to 39 with acute COVID-19. The CDR3 DNA reads TGTGCCAGCAGCACCAGGGTCGCTGGGGCCAACGTCCTGACTTTC. Residues: CASSTRVAGANVLTF.